A selection of T cell receptor beta chains follows, all from one sample in a study of technical replicates of blood from several donors. Assay: immunoSEQ multiplex PCR; the TCRdb copy retains only in-frame clones and omits some. The repertoire holds about 85,000 clones, 85% to 95% seen once, with 0.25% to 0.3% in the top ten. The sequenced sample consisted of T cells isolated from PBMCs. All receptors come from a human donor in good health. CDR3s include the opening cysteine and the closing phenylalanine or tryptophan. Fields, in order: J gene, clone size, V gene, D gene, CDR3 DNA, CDR3 protein. D genes are given only for firm matches. Size is stated for part of the rows, as once, few or many counts, or as a class when the clone is expanded.

j_call: TRBJ2-7; clone_size: -; v_call: TRBV29-1; d_call: TRBD2; cdr3_nt: TGCAGCGTTGAAATAGCGGGAGCGGTAAACGAGCAGTACTTC; cdr3_aa: CSVEIAGAVNEQYF
j_call: TRBJ1-2; clone_size: -; v_call: TRBV7-9; d_call: TRBD1; cdr3_nt: TGTGCCAGCAGCTTCGGACAGGGCATTTGGGGTGGCTACACCTTC; cdr3_aa: CASSFGQGIWGGYTF
j_call: TRBJ2-1; clone_size: -; v_call: TRBV7-7; d_call: TRBD2; cdr3_nt: TGTGCCAGCAGCCTACTAGCGGGGTCCTACAATGAGCAGTTCTTC; cdr3_aa: CASSLLAGSYNEQFF
j_call: TRBJ1-2; clone_size: -; v_call: TRBV4-1; d_call: TRBD1; cdr3_nt: TGCGCCAGCAGCCGGAATAGGGGGATCCGGGACAGCTATGGCTACACCTTC; cdr3_aa: CASSRNRGIRDSYGYTF
j_call: TRBJ2-5; clone_size: -; v_call: TRBV15; d_call: TRBD2; cdr3_nt: TGTGCCACCAGCAGAACCGGGACTACGGGGGGGACCCAGTACTTC; cdr3_aa: CATSRTGTTGGTQYF
j_call: TRBJ2-1; clone_size: -; v_call: TRBV30; d_call: TRBD2; cdr3_nt: TGTGCCTGGAAGACGGGGGGGGAGTACAATGAGCAGTTCTTC; cdr3_aa: CAWKTGGEYNEQFF
j_call: TRBJ2-2; clone_size: -; v_call: TRBV7-7; d_call: TRBD1; cdr3_nt: TGTGCTAGCAGCTTACAGCCCGAGACAGGGGGCACCGGGGAGCTGTTTTTT; cdr3_aa: CASSLQPETGGTGELFF
j_call: TRBJ1-4; clone_size: -; v_call: TRBV5-6; d_call: TRBD1; cdr3_nt: TGTGCCAGCAGAATGCAGGGGGCAGCTAATGAAAAACTGTTTTTT; cdr3_aa: CASRMQGAANEKLFF
j_call: TRBJ1-2; clone_size: -; v_call: TRBV6-1; d_call: -; cdr3_nt: TGTGCCAGCAGTGATACCTCCCCCTGGGCCGGCGATGGCTACACCTTC; cdr3_aa: CASSDTSPWAGDGYTF
j_call: TRBJ1-1; clone_size: -; v_call: TRBV7-8; d_call: -; cdr3_nt: TGTGCCAGCAGCCAAAGGCAGGGTCTCGGCACTGAAGCTTTCTTT; cdr3_aa: CASSQRQGLGTEAFF
j_call: TRBJ1-2; clone_size: -; v_call: TRBV10-3; d_call: -; cdr3_nt: TGTGCCATCAGTGAACCGGAGGGAGATTATGGCTACACCTTC; cdr3_aa: CAISEPEGDYGYTF
j_call: TRBJ2-1; clone_size: -; v_call: TRBV10-3; d_call: -; cdr3_nt: TGTGCCATTAGCGGCTACAATGAGCAGTTCTTC; cdr3_aa: CAISGYNEQFF
j_call: TRBJ1-4; clone_size: -; v_call: TRBV7-8; d_call: TRBD1; cdr3_nt: TGTGCCAGCAGCTTAGAGGGACAGCTTAATGAAAAACTGTTTTTT; cdr3_aa: CASSLEGQLNEKLFF
j_call: TRBJ2-5; clone_size: -; v_call: TRBV29-1; d_call: -; cdr3_nt: TGCAGCGCCCGCCGGGATCAAGAGACCCAGTACTTC; cdr3_aa: CSARRDQETQYF
j_call: TRBJ2-5; clone_size: -; v_call: TRBV18; d_call: TRBD1; cdr3_nt: TGTGCCAGCTCACCGGGGCCAGGGGGAGTGGAAGAGACCCAGTACTTC; cdr3_aa: CASSPGPGGVEETQYF
j_call: TRBJ2-7; clone_size: -; v_call: TRBV5-1; d_call: TRBD1; cdr3_nt: TGCGCCAGCAGCTTGGAACAGGGGAACGAGCAGTACTTC; cdr3_aa: CASSLEQGNEQYF
j_call: TRBJ2-7; clone_size: -; v_call: TRBV6-1; d_call: TRBD2; cdr3_nt: TGTGCCAGCAGTGAACTCCAGCGGGGGGAGATAGGAGGCGAGCAGTACTTC; cdr3_aa: CASSELQRGEIGGEQYF
j_call: TRBJ2-7; clone_size: once; v_call: TRBV5-1; d_call: TRBD1; cdr3_nt: TGCGCCAGCAGCTTGAGGACAGGATTCTACGAGCAGTACTTC; cdr3_aa: CASSLRTGFYEQYF
j_call: TRBJ2-5; clone_size: -; v_call: TRBV5-1; d_call: -; cdr3_nt: TGCGCCAGCAGCTTCCCCGGTGGGGGCAAGGAGACCCAGTACTTC; cdr3_aa: CASSFPGGGKETQYF
j_call: TRBJ1-3; clone_size: -; v_call: TRBV28; d_call: TRBD1; cdr3_nt: TGTGCCAGCGCCTCTGACAGGGGAACTGGAAACACCATATATTTT; cdr3_aa: CASASDRGTGNTIYF
j_call: TRBJ2-5; clone_size: -; v_call: TRBV25-1; d_call: -; cdr3_nt: TGTGCCAGCAGTGAAGGAATCAACAGGGCAGGGGAGACCCAGTACTTC; cdr3_aa: CASSEGINRAGETQYF
j_call: TRBJ2-5; clone_size: -; v_call: TRBV6-1; d_call: -; cdr3_nt: TGTGCCCGCAGGACCGTTGGGGGCCAGGAGACCCAGTACTTC; cdr3_aa: CARRTVGGQETQYF
j_call: TRBJ1-4; clone_size: -; v_call: TRBV4-2; d_call: -; cdr3_nt: TGTGCCAGCAGCCCCCTCCCCCCCCGTCGGGGGGAGAATGAAAAACTGTTTTTT; cdr3_aa: CASSPLPPRRGENEKLFF